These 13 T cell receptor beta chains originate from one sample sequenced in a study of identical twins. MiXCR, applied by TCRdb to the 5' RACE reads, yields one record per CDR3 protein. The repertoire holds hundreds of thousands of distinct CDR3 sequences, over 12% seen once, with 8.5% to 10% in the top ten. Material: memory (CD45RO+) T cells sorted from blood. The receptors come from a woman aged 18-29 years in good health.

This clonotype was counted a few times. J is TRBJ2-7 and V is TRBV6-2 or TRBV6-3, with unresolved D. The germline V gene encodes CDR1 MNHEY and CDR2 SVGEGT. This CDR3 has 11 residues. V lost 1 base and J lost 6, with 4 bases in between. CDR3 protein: CASSYYVEQYF. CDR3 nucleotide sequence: TGTGCCAGCAGTTACTACGTCGAGCAGTACTTC.

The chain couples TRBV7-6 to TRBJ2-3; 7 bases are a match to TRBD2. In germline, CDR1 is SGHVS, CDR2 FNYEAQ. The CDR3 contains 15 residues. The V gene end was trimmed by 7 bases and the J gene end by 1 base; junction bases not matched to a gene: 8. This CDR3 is CASTWGRGGTDTQYF. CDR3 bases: TGTGCCAGCACCTGGGGGAGGGGCGGCACAGATACGCAGTATTTT.

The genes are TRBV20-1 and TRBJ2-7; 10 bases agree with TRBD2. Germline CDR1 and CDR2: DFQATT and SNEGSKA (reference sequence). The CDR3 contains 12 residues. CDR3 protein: CIPLAGSYEQYF. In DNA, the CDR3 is TGCATCCCACTAGCGGGATCTTACGAGCAGTACTTC.

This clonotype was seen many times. As DNA, the CDR3 is TGTGCCTCAAAGATCCGAGGGTTGAACAACACTGAAGCTTTCTTT. It codes for CASKIRGLNNTEAFF. The chain couples TRBV10-3 to TRBJ1-1; D is ambiguous. Germline CDR1 and CDR2: ENHRY and SYGVKD. This CDR3 spans 15 amino acids. V was trimmed by 11 bases and J by 2 bases, leaving 21 bases between them.

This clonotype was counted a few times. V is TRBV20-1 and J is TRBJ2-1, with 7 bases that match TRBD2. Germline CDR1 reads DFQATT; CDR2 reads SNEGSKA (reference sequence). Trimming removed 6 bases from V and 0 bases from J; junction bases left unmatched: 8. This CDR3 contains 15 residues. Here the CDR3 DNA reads TGCAGTGCCGCGGGAGCAGGGAGCTCCTACAATGAGCAGTTCTTC. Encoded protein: CSAAGAGSSYNEQFF.

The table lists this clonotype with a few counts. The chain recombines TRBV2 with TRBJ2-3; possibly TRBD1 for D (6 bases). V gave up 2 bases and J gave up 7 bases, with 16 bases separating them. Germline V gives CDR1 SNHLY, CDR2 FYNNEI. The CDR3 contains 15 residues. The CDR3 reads CASSERGNELYTQYF. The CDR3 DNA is TGTGCCAGCAGTGAAAGGGGGAATGAACTTTATACGCAGTATTTT.

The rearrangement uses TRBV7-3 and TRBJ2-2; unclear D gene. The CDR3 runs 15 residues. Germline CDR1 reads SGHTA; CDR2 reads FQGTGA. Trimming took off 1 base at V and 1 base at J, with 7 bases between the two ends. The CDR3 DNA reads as TGTGCCAGCAGCTTAAGTGGGCAGAACACCGGGGAGCTGTTTTTT. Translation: CASSLSGQNTGELFF.

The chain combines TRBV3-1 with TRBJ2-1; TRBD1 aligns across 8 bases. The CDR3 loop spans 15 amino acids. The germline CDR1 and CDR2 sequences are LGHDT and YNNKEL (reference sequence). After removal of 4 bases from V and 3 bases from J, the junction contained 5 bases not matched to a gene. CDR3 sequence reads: CASSRGQGIYNEQFF. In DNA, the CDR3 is TGTGCCAGCAGCCGAGGACAGGGAATCTACAATGAGCAGTTCTTC.

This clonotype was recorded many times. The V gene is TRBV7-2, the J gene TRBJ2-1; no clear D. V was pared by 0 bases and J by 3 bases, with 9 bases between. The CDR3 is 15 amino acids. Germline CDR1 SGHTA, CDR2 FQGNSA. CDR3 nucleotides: TGTGCCAGCAGCTTAGCGGTTAATTTCTACAATGAGCAGTTCTTC. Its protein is CASSLAVNFYNEQFF.

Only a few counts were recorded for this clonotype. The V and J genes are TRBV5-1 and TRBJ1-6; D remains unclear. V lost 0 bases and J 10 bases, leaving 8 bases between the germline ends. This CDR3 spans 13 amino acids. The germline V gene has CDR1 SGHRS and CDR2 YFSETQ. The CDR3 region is CASSLGERSPLHF. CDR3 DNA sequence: TGCGCCAGCAGCTTGGGGGAGAGGTCACCCCTCCACTTT.

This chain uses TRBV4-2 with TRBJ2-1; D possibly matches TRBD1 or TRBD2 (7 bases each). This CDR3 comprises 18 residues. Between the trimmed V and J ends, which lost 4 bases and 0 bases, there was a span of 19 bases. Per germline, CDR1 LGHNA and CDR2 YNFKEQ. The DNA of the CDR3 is TGTGCCAGCAGCCCTATCAGGGGGGGGCGCAGCTCCTACAATGAGCAGTTCTTC. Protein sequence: CASSPIRGGRSSYNEQFF.

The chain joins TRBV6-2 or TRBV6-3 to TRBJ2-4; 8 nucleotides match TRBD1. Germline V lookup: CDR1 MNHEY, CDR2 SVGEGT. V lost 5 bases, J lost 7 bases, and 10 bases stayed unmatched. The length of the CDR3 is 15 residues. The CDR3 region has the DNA TGTGCCAGCAGTCCGGCCGGGACAGGTCGTAACATTCAGTACTTC. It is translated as CASSPAGTGRNIQYF.

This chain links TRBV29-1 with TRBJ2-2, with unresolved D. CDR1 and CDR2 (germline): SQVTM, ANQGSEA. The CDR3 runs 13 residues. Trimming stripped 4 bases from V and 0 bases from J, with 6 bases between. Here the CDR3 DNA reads TGCAGCGTTGGCCATACGAACACCGGGGAGCTGTTTTTT. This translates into CSVGHTNTGELFF.